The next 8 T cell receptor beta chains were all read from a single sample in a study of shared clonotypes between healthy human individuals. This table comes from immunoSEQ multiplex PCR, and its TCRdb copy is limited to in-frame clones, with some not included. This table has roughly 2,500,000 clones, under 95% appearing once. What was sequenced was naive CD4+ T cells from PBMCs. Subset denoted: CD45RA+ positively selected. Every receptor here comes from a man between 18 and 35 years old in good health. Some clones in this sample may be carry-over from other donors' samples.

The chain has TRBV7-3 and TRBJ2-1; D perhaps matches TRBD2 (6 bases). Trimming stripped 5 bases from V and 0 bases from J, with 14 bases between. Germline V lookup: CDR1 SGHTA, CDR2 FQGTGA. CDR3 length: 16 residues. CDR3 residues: CASSPQAGISYNEQFF. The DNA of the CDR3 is TGTGCCAGCAGCCCTCAGGCGGGGATCTCCTACAATGAGCAGTTCTTC.

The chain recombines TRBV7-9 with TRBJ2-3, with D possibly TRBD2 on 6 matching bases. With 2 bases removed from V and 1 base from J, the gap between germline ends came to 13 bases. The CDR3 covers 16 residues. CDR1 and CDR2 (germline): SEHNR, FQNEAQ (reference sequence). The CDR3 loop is CASSLLPGGGTDTQYF. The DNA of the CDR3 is TGTGCCAGCAGCTTACTTCCGGGCGGGGGCACAGATACGCAGTATTTT.

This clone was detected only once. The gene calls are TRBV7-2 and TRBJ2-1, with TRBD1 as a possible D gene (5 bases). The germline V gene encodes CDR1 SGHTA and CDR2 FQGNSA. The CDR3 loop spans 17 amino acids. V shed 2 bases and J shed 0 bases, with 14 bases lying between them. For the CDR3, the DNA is TGTGCCAGCAGCTTAAGGACCCTAAGGGGCTCCTACAATGAGCAGTTCTTC. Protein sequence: CASSLRTLRGSYNEQFF.

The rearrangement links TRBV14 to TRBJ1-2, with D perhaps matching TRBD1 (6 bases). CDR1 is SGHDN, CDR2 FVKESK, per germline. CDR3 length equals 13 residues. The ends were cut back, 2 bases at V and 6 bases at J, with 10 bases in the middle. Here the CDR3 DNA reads TGTGCCAGCAGCCAAACAGGGCTTGATGGCTACACCTTC. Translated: CASSQTGLDGYTF. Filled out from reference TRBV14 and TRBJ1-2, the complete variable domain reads EAGVTQFPSHSVIEKGQTVTLRCDPISGHDNLYWYRRVMGKEIKFLLHFVKESKQDESGMPNNRFLAERTGGTYSTLKVQPAELEDSGVYFCASSQTGLDGYTFGSGTRLTVV.

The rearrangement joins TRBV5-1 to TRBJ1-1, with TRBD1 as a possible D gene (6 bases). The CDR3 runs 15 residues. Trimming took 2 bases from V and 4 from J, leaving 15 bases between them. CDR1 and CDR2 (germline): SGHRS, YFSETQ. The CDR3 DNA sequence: TGCGCCAGCAGCTTAACCTTGACAGGCGCCACTGAAGCTTTCTTT. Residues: CASSLTLTGATEAFF.

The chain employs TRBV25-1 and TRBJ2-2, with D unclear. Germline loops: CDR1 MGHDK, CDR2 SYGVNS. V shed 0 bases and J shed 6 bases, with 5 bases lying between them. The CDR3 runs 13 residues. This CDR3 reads CASSEYVPGELFF. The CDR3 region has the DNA TGTGCCAGCAGTGAATATGTCCCCGGGGAGCTGTTTTTT.

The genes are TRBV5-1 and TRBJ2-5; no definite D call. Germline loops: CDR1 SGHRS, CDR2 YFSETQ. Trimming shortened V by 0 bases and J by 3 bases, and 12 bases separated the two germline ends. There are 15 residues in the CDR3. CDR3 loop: CASSLVVSGKETQYF. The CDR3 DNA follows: TGCGCCAGCAGCTTGGTTGTGTCCGGAAAAGAGACCCAGTACTTC. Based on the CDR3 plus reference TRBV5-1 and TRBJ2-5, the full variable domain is KAGVTQTPRYLIKTRGQQVTLSCSPISGHRSVSWYQQTPGQGLQFLFEYFSETQRNKGNFPGRFSGRQFSNSRSEMNVSTLELGDSALYLCASSLVVSGKETQYFGPGTRLLVL.

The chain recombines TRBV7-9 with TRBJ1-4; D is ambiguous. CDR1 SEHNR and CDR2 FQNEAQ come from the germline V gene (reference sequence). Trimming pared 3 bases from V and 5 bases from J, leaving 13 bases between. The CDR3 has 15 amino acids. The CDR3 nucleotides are TGTGCCAGCAGCTTTGGGTCCACCAAGAATGAAAAACTGTTTTTT. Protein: CASSFGSTKNEKLFF.